This TCR beta chain is from a study of CD8 T cells in ankylosing spondylitis. The study, taken as a whole, reports: CD8+ cells made up the disease-linked clones, which were relatively rare in peripheral blood. Eight highly homologous variants formed a TCR beta motif that appeared characteristic of ankylosing spondylitis blood.

About this clonotype: Its antigen is not identified.

The CDR3 extends over 14 amino acids. With V trimmed by 8 bases and J by 8 bases, 11 bases remained unmatched. CDR1 is LNHDA and CDR2 is SQIVND in the germline V gene (reference sequence). Using its own MiXCR run on the 5' RACE reads, TCRdb lists one record per CDR3 protein. The table includes more than 300,000 distinct CDR3 sequences, around 7.6% detected once. The receptor comes from a male donor with ankylosing spondylitis. Sequencing input: blood, either unsorted or a sorted T cell fraction (not recorded which). The chain joins TRBV19 to TRBJ1-3; 8 nucleotides align to TRBD1. The CDR3 DNA reads TGTGCCAGTGCCATGGACAGGGTCCGGGACACCATATATTTT. Residues: CASAMDRVRDTIYF.